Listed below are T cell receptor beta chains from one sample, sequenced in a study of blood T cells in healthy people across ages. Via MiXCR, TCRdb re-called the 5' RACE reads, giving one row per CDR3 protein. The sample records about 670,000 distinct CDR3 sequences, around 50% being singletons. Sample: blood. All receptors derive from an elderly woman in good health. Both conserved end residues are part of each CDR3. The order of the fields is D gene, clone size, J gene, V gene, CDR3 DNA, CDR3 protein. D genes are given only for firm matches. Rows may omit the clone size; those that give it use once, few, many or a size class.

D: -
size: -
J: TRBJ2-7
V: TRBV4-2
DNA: TGTGCCAGCAGCCAAGCTGTGGGGGGACCCACCTACGAGCAGTACTTC
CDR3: CASSQAVGGPTYEQYF

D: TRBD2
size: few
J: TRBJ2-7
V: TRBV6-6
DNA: TGTGCCAGCAGCCAACTAGCGACCTCCTACGGGCAGTACTTC
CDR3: CASSQLATSYGQYF

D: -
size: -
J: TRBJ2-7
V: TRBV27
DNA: TGTGCCAGCGCTCCAGCCGGGCCACGGTACGAGCAGTACTTC
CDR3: CASAPAGPRYEQYF

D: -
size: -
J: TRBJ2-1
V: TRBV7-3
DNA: TGTGCCAGCAGCTTACTAGCAAATAATGAGCAGTTCTTC
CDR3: CASSLLANNEQFF

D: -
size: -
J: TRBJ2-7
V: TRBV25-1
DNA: TGTGCCAGCAGTGACGAGGTTACCCCGGCCACCGCCTACGAGCAGTACTTC
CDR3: CASSDEVTPATAYEQYF

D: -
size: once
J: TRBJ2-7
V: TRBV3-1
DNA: TGTGCCAGCCGCAGGGCCACTTCCTACGAGCAGTACTTC
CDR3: CASRRATSYEQYF

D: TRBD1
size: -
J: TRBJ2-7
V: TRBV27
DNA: TGTGCCAGCAGGACGGGACAGGGAAGTCTCTACGAGCAGTACTTC
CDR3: CASRTGQGSLYEQYF

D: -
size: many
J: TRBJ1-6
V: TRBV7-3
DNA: TGTGCCAGCAGCTTAGGGCAGGCATTGGCTTCACCCCTCCACTTT
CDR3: CASSLGQALASPLHF

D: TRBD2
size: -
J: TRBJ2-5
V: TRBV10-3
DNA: TGTGCCATCAGTGAGGGCGCTAGCGGGGGGTTCCAAGAGACCCAGTACTTC
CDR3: CAISEGASGGFQETQYF

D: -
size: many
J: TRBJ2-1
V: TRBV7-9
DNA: TGTGCCGCTGCGGGGTCCACCTACAATGAGCAGTTCTTC
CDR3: CAAAGSTYNEQFF

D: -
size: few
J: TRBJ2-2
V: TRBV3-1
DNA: TGTGCCAGCAGCCGGGACTCGTTGACCGGGGAGCTGTTTTTT
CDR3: CASSRDSLTGELFF

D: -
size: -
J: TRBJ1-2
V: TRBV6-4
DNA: TGTGCCAGCAGTGAAGTTTGGACAAAAGGAAACTATGGCTACACCTTC
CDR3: CASSEVWTKGNYGYTF

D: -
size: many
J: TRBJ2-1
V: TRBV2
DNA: TGTGCCAGCGGCCGGGACTCCGCCTACAATGAGCAGTTCTTC
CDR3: CASGRDSAYNEQFF

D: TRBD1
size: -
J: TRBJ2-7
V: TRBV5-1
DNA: TGCGCCAGCAGCGCGCAGGGGGTCCCCTACGAGCAGTACTTC
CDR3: CASSAQGVPYEQYF

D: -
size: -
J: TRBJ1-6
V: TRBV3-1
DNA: TGTGCCAGCAGCCAAGGAGGGTTGGGTTCACCCCTCCACTTT
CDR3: CASSQGGLGSPLHF

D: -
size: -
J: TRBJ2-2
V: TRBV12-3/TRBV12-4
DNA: TGTGCCAGCGAAACAGGCGAAAGAGGCACCGGGGAGCTGTTTTTT
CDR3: CASETGERGTGELFF

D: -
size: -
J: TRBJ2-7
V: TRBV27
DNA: TGTGCCAGCAATCACTACGAGCAGTACTTC
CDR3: CASNHYEQYF

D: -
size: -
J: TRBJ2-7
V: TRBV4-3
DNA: TGCGCCAGCAGCCAAGAGGCGGGATCCCTCTACGAGCAGTACTTC
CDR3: CASSQEAGSLYEQYF

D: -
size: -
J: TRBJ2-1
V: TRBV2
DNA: -
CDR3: CASILADNEQFF

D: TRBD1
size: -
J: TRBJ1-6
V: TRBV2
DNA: TGTGCCAGCAGTGTAAGACAGGGCGGACCACATAATTCACCCCTCCACTTT
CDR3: CASSVRQGGPHNSPLHF

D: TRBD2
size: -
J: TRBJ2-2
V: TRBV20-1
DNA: TGCAGTGCTAGTTTAGCGGGGGGCTTCACCGGGGAGCTGTTTTTT
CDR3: CSASLAGGFTGELFF

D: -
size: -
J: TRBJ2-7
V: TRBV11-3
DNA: TGTGCCAGCAGCTTAGTGGGAACACAGACCCACTACGAGCAGTACTTC
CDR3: CASSLVGTQTHYEQYF

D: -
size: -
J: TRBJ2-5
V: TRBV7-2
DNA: TGTGCCAGCAGCTTGGACCTAGGGGCCCAGTACTTC
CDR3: CASSLDLGAQYF

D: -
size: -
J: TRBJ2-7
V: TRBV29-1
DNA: TGCAGCGTTTCCAGGGACTCCTACGAGCAGTACTTC
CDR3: CSVSRDSYEQYF

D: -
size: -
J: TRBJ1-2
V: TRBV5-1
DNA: TGCGCCAGCGGCTGGGAACAGGGAGGCGGCTATGGCTACACCTTC
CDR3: CASGWEQGGGYGYTF

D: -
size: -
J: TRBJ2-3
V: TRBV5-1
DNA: TGCGCCAGCAGCTTGGGTTTAGGGTCTGATACGCAGTATTTT
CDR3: CASSLGLGSDTQYF

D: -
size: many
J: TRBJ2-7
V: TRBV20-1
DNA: TGCAGTGCCTCTCAGTACCAACGTCCCCCTCATTATGGGCAGCAGTACTTC
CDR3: CSASQYQRPPHYGQQYF

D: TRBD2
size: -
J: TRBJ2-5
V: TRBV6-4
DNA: TGTGCCAGCAGTGACAAAGCAGGACTAGCGGGTAATGAGCAGTACTTC
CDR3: CASSDKAGLAGNEQYF

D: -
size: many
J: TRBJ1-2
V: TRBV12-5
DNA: TGTGCTAGTTCGGCCTCCGGGTTTGGCTACACCTTC
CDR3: CASSASGFGYTF

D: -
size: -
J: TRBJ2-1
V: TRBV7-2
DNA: TGTGCCAGCAGCTTAGGAAGGGGCGATGGGCAGTTCTTC
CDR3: CASSLGRGDGQFF

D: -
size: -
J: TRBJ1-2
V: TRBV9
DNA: TGTGCCAGCAGCGTAGGGGGGATCGGAAACTATGGCTACACCTTC
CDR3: CASSVGGIGNYGYTF

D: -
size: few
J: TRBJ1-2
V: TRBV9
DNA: TGTGCCAGCTCGGTAGGGGACTATGGCTACACCTTC
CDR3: CASSVGDYGYTF

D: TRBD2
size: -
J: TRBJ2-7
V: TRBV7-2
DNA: TGTGCCAGCACTACTAGCGGACCTTCCTACGAGCAGTACTTC
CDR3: CASTTSGPSYEQYF

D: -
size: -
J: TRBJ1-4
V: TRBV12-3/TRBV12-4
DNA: TGTACCAGCAGTTTAGAAAGGGCTACGCTGTTTTTT
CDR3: CTSSLERATLFF

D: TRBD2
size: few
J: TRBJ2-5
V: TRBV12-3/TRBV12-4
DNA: TGTGCCAGCAGTGGCCGACTAGCGGGGATTCAGACCCAGTACTTC
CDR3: CASSGRLAGIQTQYF

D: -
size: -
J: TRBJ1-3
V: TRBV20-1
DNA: TGCAGTGCCCCATACAGAAACACCATATATTTT
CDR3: CSAPYRNTIYF

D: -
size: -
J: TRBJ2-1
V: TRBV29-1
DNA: TGCAGCGTGGGTATTGGTGGCTCCTACAATGAGCAGTTCTTC
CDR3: CSVGIGGSYNEQFF

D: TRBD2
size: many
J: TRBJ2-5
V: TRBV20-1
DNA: TGCAGTGCTACCGCGGGAGGTCGGGGGACCCAGTACTTC
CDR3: CSATAGGRGTQYF

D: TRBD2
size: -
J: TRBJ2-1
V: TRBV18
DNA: TGTGCCAGCTCAACCGGGACTAGCGGTGCATCCTACAATGAGCAGTTCTTC
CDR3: CASSTGTSGASYNEQFF

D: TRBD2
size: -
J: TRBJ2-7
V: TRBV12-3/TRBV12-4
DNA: TGTGCCAGCAGTAAGACTAGCGACCAGTACGAGCAGTACTTC
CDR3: CASSKTSDQYEQYF

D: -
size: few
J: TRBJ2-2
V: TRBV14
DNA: TGTGCCAGCGAAAGCCTCGTGGGAACCGGGGAGCTGTTTTTT
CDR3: CASESLVGTGELFF

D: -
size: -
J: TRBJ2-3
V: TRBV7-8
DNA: TGTGCCAGCAGCGTAGCGCGGCTAGCCCCCCGCACAGATACGCAGTATTTT
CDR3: CASSVARLAPRTDTQYF